This T cell receptor beta chain originates from a study of spatial heterogeneity in lung cancer. Using its own MiXCR run on the 5' RACE reads, TCRdb lists one record per CDR3 protein. The table has around 63,000 distinct CDR3 sequences, 8.4% seen once. Germline V gene sequence: CDR1 MNHEY, CDR2 SVGAGI. Trimming pared 0 bases from V and 5 bases from J, leaving 13 bases between. The CDR3 loop spans 16 amino acids. The time point: sample taken at primary tumor resection. Unsorted tumor, nontumor lung tissue or cryopreserved PBMC supplied the whole RNA. At least ten counts were recorded for this clonotype.

The chain links TRBV6-5 to TRBJ2-2, with D possibly being TRBD2 (6 bases). This receptor was taken from a female donor with early-stage non-small cell lung cancer. The material sequenced was PBMCs, taken at surgery. CDR3 bases: TGTGCCAGCAGTTACTCGGGGCGGGGAGGAACCGGGGAGCTGTTTTTT. This encodes CASSYSGRGGTGELFF.